The rows below give T cell receptor beta chains drawn from one sample of a study of T cell responses to AZD1222 COVID-19 vaccine. Profiled with immunoSEQ multiplex PCR; TCRdb holds only in-frame clones, not every one. The table records roughly 130,000 clones, around 87% of them present only once. Sequencing used peripheral blood, obtained on day 0 of AZD1222 vaccination. The origin of the receptors is an adult in good health. Each CDR3 is given without its conserved first and last residue. Fields, in order: CDR3 protein, J gene, V gene.

CDR3 protein: ASSYSGRQGSLYEQY
J gene: TRBJ2-7
V gene: TRBV6-2/TRBV6-3

CDR3 protein: ASSLGVGNTEAF
J gene: TRBJ1-1
V gene: TRBV5-6

CDR3 protein: ASSFTSQYGYT
J gene: TRBJ1-2
V gene: TRBV5-6

CDR3 protein: ASSLFGEGINEKLF
J gene: TRBJ1-4
V gene: TRBV7-8

CDR3 protein: ASSQESAGYT
J gene: TRBJ1-2
V gene: TRBV3-1/TRBV3-2

CDR3 protein: ASSPVAYEQY
J gene: TRBJ2-7
V gene: TRBV11-2

CDR3 protein: ASSLVGVGAEAF
J gene: TRBJ1-1
V gene: TRBV7-3

CDR3 protein: ASITTVARYIQY
J gene: TRBJ2-4
V gene: TRBV19

CDR3 protein: ASNRDSFNSPLH
J gene: TRBJ1-6
V gene: TRBV5-1

CDR3 protein: ASSPGQKNTIY
J gene: TRBJ1-3
V gene: TRBV11-2

CDR3 protein: ASTTDSRYGYT
J gene: TRBJ1-2
V gene: TRBV6-5

CDR3 protein: ASSDSGPPNEQY
J gene: TRBJ2-7
V gene: TRBV25-1

CDR3 protein: ASQTSSYNSPLH
J gene: TRBJ1-6
V gene: TRBV19

CDR3 protein: ASSSQGASETQY
J gene: TRBJ2-5
V gene: TRBV5-1

CDR3 protein: ASSSQDPGVNSPLH
J gene: TRBJ1-6
V gene: TRBV5-1

CDR3 protein: AVGTGDYEQY
J gene: TRBJ2-7
V gene: TRBV4-1

CDR3 protein: ASSARLIQY
J gene: TRBJ2-4
V gene: TRBV12-3/TRBV12-4

CDR3 protein: ASSQGRGRLSAGELF
J gene: TRBJ2-2
V gene: TRBV4-1

CDR3 protein: ASSFNYRDTQY
J gene: TRBJ2-3
V gene: TRBV11-3

CDR3 protein: ASSSRSSGVYEQY
J gene: TRBJ2-7
V gene: TRBV6-5

CDR3 protein: ASSPWTGGHTEAF
J gene: TRBJ1-1
V gene: TRBV5-6

CDR3 protein: ASSLTRGSTGELF
J gene: TRBJ2-2
V gene: TRBV7-3

CDR3 protein: ASSPGAGRPPGEQY
J gene: TRBJ2-7
V gene: TRBV28

CDR3 protein: ASSYPRRGDIQY
J gene: TRBJ2-4
V gene: TRBV6-2/TRBV6-3